Following are 7 T cell receptor beta chains from one sample sequenced in a study of blood T cell repertoires in COVID-19 (dated by TCRdb to the early 2020s). Library generation was performed with the immunoSEQ multiplex PCR assay. In its TCRdb copy, this immuneACCESS table keeps in-frame sequences only and misses some clones. Where compared with another copy, unresolved V genes explain less than half of these, and the others have no known cause. The sample table holds 200,000 to 250,000 clones, of which approximately 84% were seen once. The biggest ten clones account for roughly 15% of the sample. Sequencing was performed on PBMCs or T cells enriched from blood (not recorded which). The receptor set was obtained from a man in his forties or fifties who had recovered from COVID-19.

The CDR3 sequence is CASSLSAGTGYEKLFF. The CDR3 nucleotides read TGTGCCAGCAGTTTATCTGCCGGGACAGGTTATGAAAAACTGTTTTTT. The chain links TRBV28 to TRBJ1-4; 8 nucleotides agree with TRBD1. This CDR3 is built from 16 residues. CDR1 is MDHEN and CDR2 is SYDVKM in the germline V gene. V lost 1 base, J lost 6 bases, and 7 bases stayed unmatched.

CDR3 residues: CASSPRDQETQYF. The CDR3, as DNA: TGTGCCAGCTCACCCCGAGATCAAGAGACCCAGTACTTC. The V call is TRBV18, the J call TRBJ2-5, with D unclear. Trimming removed 3 bases at V and 2 bases at J, with 7 bases between. Germline CDR1 KGHSH, CDR2 LQKENI. The CDR3 has 13 residues.

The chain links TRBV15 to TRBJ2-7, with D unclear. This CDR3 region has 16 residues. The V and J ends lost 3 bases and 0 bases respectively, with 15 bases between them. Germline V gene sequence: CDR1 LNHNV, CDR2 YYDKDF (reference sequence). This chain's CDR3 is CATSSYKSQSSYEQYF. The CDR3 DNA reads TGTGCCACCAGCAGCTATAAGTCCCAAAGCTCCTACGAGCAGTACTTC.

The chain is built from TRBV29-1 and TRBJ1-2, with TRBD1 matching 7 bases. This CDR3 is built from 14 residues. Germline CDR1 SQVTM, CDR2 ANQGSEA. V was pared by 6 bases and J by 2 bases, with 9 bases of the junction left unmatched. The CDR3 DNA is TGCAGCGTGGTCACCGGGACAGTCAACTATGGCTACACCTTC. Translation gives CSVVTGTVNYGYTF.

The CDR3 region is CASSQTRAHNEQFF. The CDR3 coding sequence is TGTGCCAGCAGCCAAACGAGAGCTCACAATGAGCAGTTCTTC. J is TRBJ2-1 and V is TRBV3-1 (or the pseudogene TRBV3-2), with no clear D. Trimming removed 2 bases at V and 5 bases at J, with 10 bases between. The CDR3 extends over 14 amino acids. In germline, CDR1 is LGHDT, CDR2 YNNKEL (reference sequence).

The chain has TRBV4-3 and TRBJ2-7, with a weak D call TRBD1 (6 bases). CDR3 length: 14 amino acids. Trimming stripped 4 bases from V and 5 bases from J, with 15 bases between. Per the germline V gene, CDR1 is LGHNA and CDR2 is YSLEER. This CDR3 is CASSLLGARNEQYF. Written as DNA, the CDR3 is TGCGCCAGCAGCCTGCTGGGGGCGCGGAACGAGCAGTACTTC.

This chain uses TRBV24-1 with TRBJ2-1; 9 bases match TRBD1. Trimming took 3 bases from V and 12 from J; bases not matched to a gene: 8. There are 14 residues in the CDR3. From germline, CDR1 is KGHDR and CDR2 SFDVKD. The CDR3 loop reads CATSDARQGGWQFF. CDR3 DNA sequence: TGTGCCACCAGTGATGCACGACAGGGGGGTTGGCAGTTCTTC.